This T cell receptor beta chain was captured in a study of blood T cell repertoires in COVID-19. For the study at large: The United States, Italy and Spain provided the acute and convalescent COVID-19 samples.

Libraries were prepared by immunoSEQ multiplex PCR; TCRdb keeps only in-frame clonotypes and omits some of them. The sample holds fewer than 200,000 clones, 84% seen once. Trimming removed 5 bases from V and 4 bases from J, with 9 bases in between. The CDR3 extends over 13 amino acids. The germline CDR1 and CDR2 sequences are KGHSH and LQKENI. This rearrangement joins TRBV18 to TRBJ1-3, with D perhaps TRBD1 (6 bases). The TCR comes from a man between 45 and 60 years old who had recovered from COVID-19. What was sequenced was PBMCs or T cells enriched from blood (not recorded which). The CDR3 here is CASSTGSGNTIYF. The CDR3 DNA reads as TGTGCCAGCTCAACAGGGTCGGGAAACACCATATATTTT.